This passage covers 26 T cell receptor beta chains from one sample sequenced in a study of T cell repertoires in cytomegalovirus infection. TCRdb re-called the reads through MiXCR, storing one row per CDR3 protein. The repertoire has 230,000 or so distinct CDR3 sequences, about 39% of them found once; the top ten carry around 60%. These receptors' antigens are unknown. The specimen comprised CD8+ T cells from cultured PBMCs, sampled from culture after CMV antigen stimulation. These TCRs come from a human donor in good health (CMV status not recorded). Some clones in this sample may be carry-over from other donors' samples.

This clonotype has a count of ten or more. J is TRBJ1-1 and V is TRBV7-2; a possible D gene is TRBD1 (6 bases). The V gene lost 1 base and the J gene lost 5 bases, with 8 bases spanning the gap. This CDR3 region has 13 residues. Germline values: CDR1 SGHTA, CDR2 FQGNSA. CDR3 protein: CASSLGQATEAFF. The CDR3 nucleotides are TGTGCCAGCAGCTTAGGACAGGCAACTGAAGCTTTCTTT.

This clonotype has just a few counts. V usage is TRBV2 and J usage is TRBJ2-1; 11 bases fit TRBD2. The CDR3 runs to 15 residues. The V gene end was trimmed by 7 bases and the J gene end by 5 bases; junction bases not matched to a gene: 7. Germline CDR1 and CDR2: SNHLY and FYNNEI. Here the CDR3 DNA reads TGTGCCAGCATGGGTAGCGGGAGGGTGGACAATGAGCAGTTCTTC. It specifies CASMGSGRVDNEQFF.

This clonotype occurred once. This sequence joins TRBV7-8 and TRBJ1-2, with 7 bases matching TRBD1. CDR1 and CDR2 (germline): SGHVS, FQNEAQ. Trimming took 3 bases from V and 4 from J; bases not matched to a gene: 5. CDR3 size: 14 residues. CDR3 bases: TGTGCCAGCAGCTTTTACAGGGACAGCTATGGCTACACCTTC. It translates to CASSFYRDSYGYTF.

The rearrangement joins TRBV15 to TRBJ2-1; D gene uncertain. This CDR3 comprises 12 residues. CDR1 is LNHNV, CDR2 YYDKDF, per germline (reference sequence). Trimming took 5 bases from V and 8 from J, leaving 10 bases between them. The CDR3 nucleotides are TGTGCCACCAGCGCTAGTAGGGATGAGCAGTTCTTC. Its protein is CATSASRDEQFF.

The V call is TRBV4-1, the J call TRBJ2-7; TRBD2 matches at 11 bases. The CDR3 consists of 15 residues. The ends lost 0 bases at V and 6 bases at J; junction bases unmatched: 4. Germline V gene sequence: CDR1 MGHRA, CDR2 YSYEKL. The CDR3 nucleotides are TGCGCCAGCAGCCAAGAAACTAGCGGGAGTGGCGAGCAGTACTTC. Protein product: CASSQETSGSGEQYF.

The J gene is TRBJ1-2, the V gene TRBV27, with D perhaps matching TRBD1 (5 bases). Germline V gene lookup returns CDR1 MNHEY and CDR2 SMNVEV (reference sequence). V lost 2 bases and J 5 bases, leaving 18 bases between the germline ends. This CDR3 has 16 amino acids. The CDR3 coding sequence is TGTGCCAGCAGTTTAGCTTCCGGGACGGCACCTTATGGCTACACCTTC. Encoded protein: CASSLASGTAPYGYTF.

Only a few counts were recorded for this clonotype. The chain couples TRBV7-6 to TRBJ2-3; 9 bases agree with TRBD2. V was clipped by 6 bases and J by 3 bases; unmatched bases: 10. Germline CDR1 is SGHVS and CDR2 is FNYEAQ. The CDR3 is 16 residues long. In DNA, the CDR3 is TGTGCCAGCAGGGAACTTAGCGGGAGTTGGACAGATACGCAGTATTTT. This codes for CASRELSGSWTDTQYF.

This rearrangement joins TRBV7-9 to TRBJ2-1; D possibly corresponds to TRBD2 (5 bases). Germline V gene data show CDR1 as SEHNR and CDR2 as FQNEAQ (reference sequence). V lost 5 bases and J 8 bases, leaving 25 bases between the germline ends. The CDR3 totals 17 residues. CDR3 sequence reads: CASSPPPERHKRDEQFF. DNA for the CDR3: TGTGCCAGCAGCCCCCCCCCGGAACGTCATAAGAGGGATGAGCAGTTCTTC.

The chain uses TRBV12-3 or TRBV12-4 and TRBJ2-5; unclear D gene. V was pared by 6 bases and J by 2 bases, with 16 bases between. This CDR3 contains 15 residues. As DNA, the CDR3 is TGTGCCAGCAGCCCCTCCCTCTTGGGGCAAGAGACCCAGTACTTC. It is translated as CASSPSLLGQETQYF.

The sample holds one count of this clonotype. J is TRBJ2-1 and V is TRBV24-1; D not resolved. The CDR3 consists of 13 residues. Germline loops: CDR1 KGHDR, CDR2 SFDVKD. The germline V and J ends were trimmed by 3 bases and 3 bases, with 5 bases remaining between them. CDR3 sequence reads: CATSDRSYNEQFF. DNA of the CDR3: TGTGCCACCAGTGATAGGAGCTACAATGAGCAGTTCTTC.

This clonotype was observed a few times. The chain couples TRBV13 to TRBJ2-1; 7 bases are a match to TRBD1. Germline CDR1 reads PRHDT; CDR2 reads FYEKMQ (reference sequence). Trimming cost V 5 bases and J 5 bases; bases outside gene matches: 3. The CDR3 sequence is 13 residues long. CDR3 in amino acids: CASSGGTDNEQFF. The DNA of the CDR3 is TGTGCCAGCAGCGGTGGGACAGACAATGAGCAGTTCTTC.

The sample holds a few counts of this clonotype. This chain connects TRBV4-1 to TRBJ1-2; D unclear. Germline CDR1 is MGHRA and CDR2 is YSYEKL. The CDR3 extends over 14 amino acids. The ends were cut back, 3 bases at V and 0 bases at J, with 8 bases in the middle. The CDR3 region has the DNA TGCGCCAGCAGCCATACAAATTCTAACTATGGCTACACCTTC. It encodes CASSHTNSNYGYTF.

The genes are TRBV28 and TRBJ2-3; the match to TRBD2 covers 10 bases. The V gene's germline CDR1 is MDHEN and CDR2 SYDVKM. V was pared by 3 bases and J by 2 bases, with 8 bases of the junction left unmatched. CDR3 length: 17 amino acids. CDR3 in amino acids: CASSFQGLAGVTDTQYF. DNA of the CDR3: TGTGCCAGCAGTTTTCAGGGCCTAGCGGGAGTCACAGATACGCAGTATTTT.

The chain employs TRBV7-9 and TRBJ1-6; D gene unclear. Germline loops: CDR1 SEHNR, CDR2 FQNEAQ (reference sequence). The CDR3 extends over 10 amino acids. V was cut by 5 bases and J by 11 bases, with 4 bases left in between. The CDR3 DNA is TGTGCCAGCAGCCCTACACCCCTCCACTTT. Its translation is CASSPTPLHF.

This clonotype was detected a few times. The chain employs TRBV28 and TRBJ2-3; D gene ambiguous. This CDR3 spans 14 amino acids. Trimming left V 6 bases short and J 0 bases short, with 10 bases between. The V gene's germline CDR1 is MDHEN and CDR2 SYDVKM. The CDR3 is CASSPLQSTDTQYF. The CDR3 DNA sequence: TGTGCCAGCAGCCCTCTACAAAGCACAGATACGCAGTATTTT.

V is TRBV4-1 and J is TRBJ2-3, with D possibly TRBD2 on 6 matching bases. Trimming shortened V by 0 bases and J by 1 base, and 11 bases separated the two germline ends. This CDR3 is 16 amino acids long. Germline V gives CDR1 MGHRA, CDR2 YSYEKL. The CDR3: CASSQERSGRTDTQYF. In nucleotides, the CDR3 is TGCGCCAGCAGCCAAGAGCGGAGCGGGCGCACAGATACGCAGTATTTT.

A note on this clonotype: This may be a read error: a much more frequent sequence differs by one nucleotide. The rearrangement joins TRBV28 to TRBJ2-1; D is unclear. V lost 5 bases and J lost 5, with 10 bases in between. Germline-derived CDR1 and CDR2 are MDHEN and SYDVKM. The CDR3 extends over 13 amino acids. In nucleotides, the CDR3 is TGTGCCAGCAGTCTTGTGACGGACAATGAGCAGTTCTTC. Protein: CASSLVTDNEQFF.

The gene calls are TRBV7-6 and TRBJ2-1, with 9 nucleotides matching TRBD2. This CDR3 spans 15 amino acids. V trimming: 1 base; J trimming: 5 bases; junction bases outside the gene matches: 3. Germline CDR1 SGHVS, CDR2 FNYEAQ. The DNA of the CDR3 is TGTGCCAGCAGCTTAGAGGGCGGGGGGGACAATGAGCAGTTCTTC. This translates into CASSLEGGGDNEQFF.

This clonotype was seen a handful of times. The chain carries TRBV7-2 and TRBJ1-5; D not resolved. Germline V gene data show CDR1 as SGHTA and CDR2 as FQGNSA. V lost 1 base, J lost 7 bases, and 14 bases lay in between. The CDR3 extends over 15 amino acids. CDR3 region: CASSLDWAIGQPQHF. CDR3 nucleotides: TGTGCCAGCAGCTTAGATTGGGCCATAGGGCAGCCCCAGCATTTT.

The chain has TRBV7-9 and TRBJ2-1, with 11 positions matching TRBD1. This CDR3 spans 15 amino acids. Germline V gene data show CDR1 as SEHNR and CDR2 as FQNEAQ (reference sequence). Losses at the gene ends were 3 bases for V and 10 bases for J; bases not matched to a gene: 8. CDR3 in DNA: TGTGCCAGCAGCTTTGCGGGACAGGGGGTTTGGGAGCAGTTCTTC. It is translated as CASSFAGQGVWEQFF.

This clonotype was observed a few times. CDR3 DNA sequence: TGTGCCAGCAGCCGGAAGGGCGGGGAGCTGTTTTTT. Protein sequence: CASSRKGGELFF. V is TRBV7-6 and J is TRBJ2-2; D is uncertain. The germline V gene has CDR1 SGHVS and CDR2 FNYEAQ. V lost 5 bases and J lost 7, with 8 bases in between. CDR3 length equals 12 residues.

This clonotype has more than one count but fewer than ten. The chain couples TRBV7-8 to TRBJ2-7; TRBD2 matches at 11 bases. The CDR3 is 16 amino acids. The germline V gene has CDR1 SGHVS and CDR2 FQNEAQ. Trimming took 4 bases from V and 2 from J; bases not matched to a gene: 7. The CDR3 nucleotides are TGTGCCAGCAGCTCCAGACTAGCGGGATTCCCCTACGAGCAGTACTTC. It translates to CASSSRLAGFPYEQYF.

This clonotype showed up just a few times. The rearrangement joins TRBV11-3 to TRBJ2-3; D is ambiguous. The CDR3 loop spans 14 amino acids. V lost 9 bases and J lost 2, with 15 bases in between. Germline assignment: CDR1 SGHNT and CDR2 YENEEA. The CDR3 bases are TGTGCCAGTATTGGTTTATGGATCACAGATACGCAGTATTTT. Its protein is CASIGLWITDTQYF.

This clonotype was seen a handful of times. The chain couples TRBV12-3 or TRBV12-4 to TRBJ2-1; a weak D match, TRBD2 (6 bases). V was pared by 3 bases and J by 4 bases, with 13 bases between. CDR3 length equals 15 residues. CDR3 protein: CASSLKRERYNEQFF. The CDR3 DNA reads as TGTGCCAGCAGTTTGAAACGGGAGCGGTACAATGAGCAGTTCTTC.

V usage is TRBV2 and J usage is TRBJ2-5; D gene ambiguous. This CDR3 region has 10 residues. The V end was cut by 10 bases, the J end by 1 base, with 4 bases between. From germline, CDR1 is SNHLY and CDR2 FYNNEI. CDR3 sequence (DNA): TGTGCCAATCTCCAAGAGACCCAGTACTTC. Protein product: CANLQETQYF.

The rearrangement joins TRBV4-1 to TRBJ2-4; TRBD1 agrees at 7 bases. CDR3 length equals 15 residues. Germline CDR1 is MGHRA and CDR2 is YSYEKL. V shed 6 bases and J 4 bases; nucleotides not matched to a gene: 9. The CDR3 protein is CASRLEQGKKNIQYF. The CDR3 nucleotides are TGCGCCAGCAGACTTGAACAGGGGAAAAAAAACATTCAGTACTTC.